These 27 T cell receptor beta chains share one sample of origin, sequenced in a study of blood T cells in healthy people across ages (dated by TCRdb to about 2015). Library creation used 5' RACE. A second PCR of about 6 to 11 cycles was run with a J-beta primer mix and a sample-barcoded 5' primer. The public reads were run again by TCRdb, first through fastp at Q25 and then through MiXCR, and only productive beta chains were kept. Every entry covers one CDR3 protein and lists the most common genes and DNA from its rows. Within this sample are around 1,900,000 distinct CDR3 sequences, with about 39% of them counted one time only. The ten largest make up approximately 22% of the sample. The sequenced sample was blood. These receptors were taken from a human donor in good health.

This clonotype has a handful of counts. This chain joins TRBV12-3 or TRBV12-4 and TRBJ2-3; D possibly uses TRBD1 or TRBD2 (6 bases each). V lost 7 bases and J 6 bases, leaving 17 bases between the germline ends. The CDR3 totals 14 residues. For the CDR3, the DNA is TGTGCCAGCATGCGAGGGGGGTACAGGGATACGCAGTATTTT. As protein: CASMRGGYRDTQYF.

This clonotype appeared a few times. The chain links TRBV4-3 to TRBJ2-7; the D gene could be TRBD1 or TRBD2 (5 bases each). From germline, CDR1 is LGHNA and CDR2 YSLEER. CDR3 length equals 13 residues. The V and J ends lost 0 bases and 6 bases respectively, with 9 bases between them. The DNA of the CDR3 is TGCGCCAGCAGCCAAGATGGGGGATTCGAGCAGTACTTC. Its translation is CASSQDGGFEQYF.

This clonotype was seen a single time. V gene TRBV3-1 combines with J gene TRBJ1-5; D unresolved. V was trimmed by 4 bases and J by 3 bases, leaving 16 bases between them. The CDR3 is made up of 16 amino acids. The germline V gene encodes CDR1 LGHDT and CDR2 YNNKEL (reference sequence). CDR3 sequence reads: CASSPPDSTYNQPQHF. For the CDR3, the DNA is TGTGCCAGCAGCCCTCCGGATTCGACCTACAATCAGCCCCAGCATTTT.

For the CDR3, the DNA is TGTGCCAGCAGCCCCATGGGAGGAGGCCTTAACTATGGCTACACCTTC. Protein sequence: CASSPMGGGLNYGYTF. The V and J genes are TRBV7-9 and TRBJ1-2; D remains unclear. CDR3 length equals 16 residues. Germline CDR1 and CDR2: SEHNR and FQNEAQ (reference sequence). The V gene lost 5 bases and the J gene lost 1 base, with 17 bases spanning the gap.

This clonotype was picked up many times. CDR3 protein: CASSLYGQRSGANVLTF. The CDR3 nucleotides read TGTGCCAGCAGTTTATACGGACAGCGCTCTGGGGCCAACGTCCTGACTTTC. The rearrangement uses TRBV12-3 or TRBV12-4 and TRBJ2-6; possibly TRBD1 for D (6 bases). CDR3 length: 17 amino acids. Between the trimmed V and J ends, which lost 2 bases and 0 bases, there was a span of 11 bases.

CDR3 sequence reads: CSASGTPQETQFF. CDR3 coding DNA: TGCAGTGCTAGCGGGACACCCCAAGAGACCCAGTTCTTC. The chain is built from TRBV20-1 and TRBJ2-5; D perhaps matches TRBD1 (6 bases). Matching the DNA end better, TRBJ2-1 makes the J call doubtful. CDR1 is DFQATT, CDR2 SNEGSKA, per germline (reference sequence). The CDR3 has 13 residues.

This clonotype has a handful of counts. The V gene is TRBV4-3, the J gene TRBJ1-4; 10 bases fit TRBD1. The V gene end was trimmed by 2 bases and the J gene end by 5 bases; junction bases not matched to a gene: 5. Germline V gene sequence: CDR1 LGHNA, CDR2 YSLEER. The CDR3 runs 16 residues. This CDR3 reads CASSQQPGQGNEKLFF. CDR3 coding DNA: TGCGCCAGCAGCCAACAACCGGGACAGGGGAATGAAAAACTGTTTTTT.

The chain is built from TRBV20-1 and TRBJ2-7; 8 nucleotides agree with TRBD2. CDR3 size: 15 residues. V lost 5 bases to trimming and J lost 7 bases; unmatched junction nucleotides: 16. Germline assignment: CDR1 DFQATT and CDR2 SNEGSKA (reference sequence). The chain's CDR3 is CSALPPGSGGREQYF. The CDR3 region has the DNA TGCAGTGCTCTACCCCCTGGGAGCGGGGGACGTGAGCAGTACTTC.

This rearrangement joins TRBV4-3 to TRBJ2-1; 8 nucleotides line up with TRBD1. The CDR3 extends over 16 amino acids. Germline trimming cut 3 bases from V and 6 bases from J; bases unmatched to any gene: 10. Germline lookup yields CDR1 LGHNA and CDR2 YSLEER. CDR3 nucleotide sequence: TGCGCCAGCAGCCAGAACCAGGACAGGGACTTCAATGAGCAGTTCTTC. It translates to CASSQNQDRDFNEQFF.

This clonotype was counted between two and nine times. In DNA, the CDR3 is TGTGCCAGCAGTATTTACGGGACAGGGCTCGATCAGCCCCAGCATTTT. This gives the protein CASSIYGTGLDQPQHF. This rearrangement joins TRBV2 to TRBJ1-5, with 9 positions matching TRBD1. With V trimmed by 5 bases and J by 5 bases, 10 bases remained unmatched. Germline V gene lookup returns CDR1 SNHLY and CDR2 FYNNEI. The CDR3 covers 16 residues.

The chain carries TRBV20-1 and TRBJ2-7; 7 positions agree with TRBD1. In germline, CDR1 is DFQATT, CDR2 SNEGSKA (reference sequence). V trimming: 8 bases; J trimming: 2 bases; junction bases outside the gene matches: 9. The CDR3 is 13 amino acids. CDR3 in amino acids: CSLGRQGPYEQYF. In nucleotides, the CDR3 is TGCAGTCTGGGACGACAGGGCCCCTACGAGCAGTACTTC.

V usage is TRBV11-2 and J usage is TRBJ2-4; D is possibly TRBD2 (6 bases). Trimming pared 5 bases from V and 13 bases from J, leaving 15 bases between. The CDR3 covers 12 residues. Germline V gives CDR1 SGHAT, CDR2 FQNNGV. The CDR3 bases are TGTGCCAGCAGCCCACTGGAGGGTATACAGTACTTC. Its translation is CASSPLEGIQYF.

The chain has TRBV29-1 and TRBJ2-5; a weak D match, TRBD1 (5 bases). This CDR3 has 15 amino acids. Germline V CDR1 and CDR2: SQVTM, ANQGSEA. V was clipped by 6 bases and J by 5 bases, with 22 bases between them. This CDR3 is CSVDLQGVRIETQYF. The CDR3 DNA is TGCAGCGTGGACCTCCAAGGGGTCCGTATCGAGACCCAGTACTTC.

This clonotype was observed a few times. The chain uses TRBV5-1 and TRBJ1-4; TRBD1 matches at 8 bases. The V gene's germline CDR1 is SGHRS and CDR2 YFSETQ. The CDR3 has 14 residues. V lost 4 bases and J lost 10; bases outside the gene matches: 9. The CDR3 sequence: CASSPGDRPSKLFF. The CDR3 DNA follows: TGCGCCAGCAGCCCAGGGGACAGGCCGTCAAAACTGTTTTTT.

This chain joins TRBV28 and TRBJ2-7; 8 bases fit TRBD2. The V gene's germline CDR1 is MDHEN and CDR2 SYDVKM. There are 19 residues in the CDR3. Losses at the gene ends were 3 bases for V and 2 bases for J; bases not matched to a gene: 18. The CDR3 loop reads CASSLWFGRERIRTYEQYF. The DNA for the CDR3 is TGTGCCAGCAGTTTGTGGTTCGGGAGGGAGCGGATCCGGACCTACGAGCAGTACTTC.

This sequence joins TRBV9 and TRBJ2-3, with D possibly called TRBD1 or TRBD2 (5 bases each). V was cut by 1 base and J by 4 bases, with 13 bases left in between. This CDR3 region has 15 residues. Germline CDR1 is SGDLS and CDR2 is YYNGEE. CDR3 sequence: CASSVLTGASDTQYF. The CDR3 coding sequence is TGTGCCAGCAGCGTACTAACCGGGGCCTCAGATACGCAGTATTTT.

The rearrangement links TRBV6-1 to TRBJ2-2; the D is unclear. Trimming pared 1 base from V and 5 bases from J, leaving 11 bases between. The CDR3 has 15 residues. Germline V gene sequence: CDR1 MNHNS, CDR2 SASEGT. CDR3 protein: CASSEVASGTGELFF. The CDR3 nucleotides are TGTGCCAGCAGTGAAGTTGCCTCCGGGACCGGGGAGCTGTTTTTT.

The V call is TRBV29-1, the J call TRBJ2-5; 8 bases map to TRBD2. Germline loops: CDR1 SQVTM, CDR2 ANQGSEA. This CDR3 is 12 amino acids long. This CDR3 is CAQRGLGETQYF. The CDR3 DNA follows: TGCGCCCAGCGGGGGCTGGGAGAGACCCAGTACTTC. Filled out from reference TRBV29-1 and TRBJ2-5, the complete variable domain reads SAVISQKPSRDICQRGTSLTIQCQVDSQVTMMFWYRQQPGQSLTLIATANQGSEATYESGFVIDKFPISRPNLTFSTLTVSNMSPEDSSIYLCAQRGLGETQYFGPGTRLLVL.

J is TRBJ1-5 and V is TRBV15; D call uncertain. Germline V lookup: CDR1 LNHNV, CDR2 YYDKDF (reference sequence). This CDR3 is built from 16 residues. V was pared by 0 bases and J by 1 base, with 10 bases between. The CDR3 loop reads CATSRDLGVSNQPQHF. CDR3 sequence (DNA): TGTGCCACCAGCAGAGATCTCGGGGTAAGCAATCAGCCCCAGCATTTT.

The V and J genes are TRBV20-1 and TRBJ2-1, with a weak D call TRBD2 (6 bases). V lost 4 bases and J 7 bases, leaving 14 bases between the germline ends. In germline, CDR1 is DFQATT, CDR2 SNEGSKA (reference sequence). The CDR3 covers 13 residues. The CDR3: CSAIGRAGNEQFF. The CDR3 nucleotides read TGCAGTGCTATCGGTCGCGCGGGGAATGAGCAGTTCTTC.

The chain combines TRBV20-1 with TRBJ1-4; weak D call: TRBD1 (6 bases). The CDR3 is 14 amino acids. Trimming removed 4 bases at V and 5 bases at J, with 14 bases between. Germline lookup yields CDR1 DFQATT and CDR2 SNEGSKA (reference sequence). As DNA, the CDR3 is TGCAGTGCTAAACGGACAGCTCTGAATGAAAAACTGTTTTTT. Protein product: CSAKRTALNEKLFF.

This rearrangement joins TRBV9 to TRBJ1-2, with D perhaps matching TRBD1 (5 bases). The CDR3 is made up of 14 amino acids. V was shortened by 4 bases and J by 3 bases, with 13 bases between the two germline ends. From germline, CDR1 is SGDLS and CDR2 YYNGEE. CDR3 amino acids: CASSSGGGYYGYTF. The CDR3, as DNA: TGTGCCAGCAGCTCCGGGGGGGGATACTATGGCTACACCTTC.

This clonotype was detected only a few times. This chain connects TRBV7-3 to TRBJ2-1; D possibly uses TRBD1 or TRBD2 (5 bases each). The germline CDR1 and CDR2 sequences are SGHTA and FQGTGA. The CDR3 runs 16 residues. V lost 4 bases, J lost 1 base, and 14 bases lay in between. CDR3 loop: CASSSLRDLSYNEQFF. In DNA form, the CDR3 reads TGTGCCAGCAGCTCCCTCCGGGACCTTTCCTACAATGAGCAGTTCTTC.

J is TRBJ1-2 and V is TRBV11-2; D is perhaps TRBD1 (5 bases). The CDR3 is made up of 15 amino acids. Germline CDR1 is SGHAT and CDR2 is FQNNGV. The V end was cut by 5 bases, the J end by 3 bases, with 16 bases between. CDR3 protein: CASSQTAGDYYGYTF. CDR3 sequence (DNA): TGTGCCAGCAGCCAAACGGCGGGGGACTACTATGGCTACACCTTC.

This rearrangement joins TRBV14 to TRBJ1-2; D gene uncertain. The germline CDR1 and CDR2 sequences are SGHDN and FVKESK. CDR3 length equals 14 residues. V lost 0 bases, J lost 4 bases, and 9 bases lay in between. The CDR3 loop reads CASSQDIGSYGYTF. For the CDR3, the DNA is TGTGCCAGCAGCCAAGATATAGGCAGCTATGGCTACACCTTC.

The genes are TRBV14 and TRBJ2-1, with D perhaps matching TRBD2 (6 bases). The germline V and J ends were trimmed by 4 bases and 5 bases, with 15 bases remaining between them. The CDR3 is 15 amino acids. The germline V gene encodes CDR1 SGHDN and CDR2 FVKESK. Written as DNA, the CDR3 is TGTGCCAGCAGCCCTGGGCTAGCGTGGCACAATGAGCAGTTCTTC. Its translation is CASSPGLAWHNEQFF. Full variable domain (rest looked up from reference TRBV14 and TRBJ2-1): EAGVTQFPSHSVIEKGQTVTLRCDPISGHDNLYWYRRVMGKEIKFLLHFVKESKQDESGMPNNRFLAERTGGTYSTLKVQPAELEDSGVYFCASSPGLAWHNEQFFGPGTRLTVL.

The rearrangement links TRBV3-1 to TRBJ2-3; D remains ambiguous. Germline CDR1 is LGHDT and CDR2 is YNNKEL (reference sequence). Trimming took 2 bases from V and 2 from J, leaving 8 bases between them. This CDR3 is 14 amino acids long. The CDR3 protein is CASSQPGLTDTQYF. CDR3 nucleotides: TGTGCCAGCAGCCAACCGGGCCTCACAGATACGCAGTATTTT.